The next 26 T cell receptor beta chains were all read from a single sample in a study of cytomegalovirus exposure and HLA in healthy donors. With 60 Vbeta and 13 Jbeta primers, the PCR was carried out. This table comes from immunoSEQ multiplex PCR, and its TCRdb copy is limited to in-frame clones, with some not included. Of more than 150,000 clones listed, approximately 79% are singletons. Sample: PBMCs. Receptors originate from a man in his forties in good health and CMV-seropositive.

The chain joins TRBV29-1 to TRBJ1-3; no clear D. With 0 bases removed from V and 4 bases from J, the gap between germline ends came to 7 bases. The CDR3 extends over 13 amino acids. From germline, CDR1 is SQVTM and CDR2 ANQGSEA. The CDR3 coding sequence is TGCAGCGTTGAAGAAGCTAGGGGAAACACCATATATTTT. This sequence encodes CSVEEARGNTIYF.

This chain uses TRBV15 with TRBJ1-2, with TRBD1 as a possible D gene (5 bases). The CDR3 sequence is 16 residues long. Trimming took off 1 base at V and 4 bases at J, with 16 bases between the two ends. The V gene's germline CDR1 is LNHNV and CDR2 YYDKDF (reference sequence). The CDR3 region is CATSRGMGGEGYGYTF. The CDR3 DNA follows: TGTGCCACCAGCAGAGGAATGGGAGGGGAAGGCTATGGCTACACCTTC.

The genes are TRBV7-9 and TRBJ2-7; 11 positions agree with TRBD1. V shed 5 bases and J 5 bases; nucleotides not matched to a gene: 8. This CDR3 is 15 amino acids long. Per germline, CDR1 SEHNR and CDR2 FQNEAQ (reference sequence). CDR3 in amino acids: CASSRSGQGANEQYF. For the CDR3, the DNA is TGTGCCAGCAGCCGAAGCGGACAGGGGGCGAACGAGCAGTACTTC.

The chain carries TRBV2 and TRBJ2-7; the D gene is possibly TRBD1 (5 bases). The germline gives CDR1 SNHLY, CDR2 FYNNEI. The V end was cut by 5 bases, the J end by 2 bases, with 10 bases between. The CDR3 has 13 residues. The DNA for the CDR3 is TGTGCCAGCAGTACGACAGTAGCCTACGAGCAGTACTTC. Amino acid sequence: CASSTTVAYEQYF.

CDR3 region: CASSLGGSPQVMDTQYF. The CDR3 nucleotides read TGTGCCAGCAGCTTAGGTGGCAGTCCCCAGGTGATGGATACGCAGTATTTT. This chain joins TRBV13 and TRBJ2-3; D gene uncertain. Trimming cost V 0 bases and J 6 bases, with 19 bases left between them. CDR3 size: 17 residues. Germline V lookup: CDR1 PRHDT, CDR2 FYEKMQ (reference sequence).

V is TRBV5-1 and J is TRBJ2-5; tentative D call: TRBD1 (6 bases). CDR1 and CDR2 from the germline V gene are SGHRS and YFSETQ. V lost 5 bases, J lost 2 bases, and 13 bases lay in between. The CDR3 covers 14 residues. The CDR3 DNA is TGCGCCAGCAGATTCTTGCAGGGGCAAGAGACCCAGTACTTC. Translation gives CASRFLQGQETQYF.

The chain recombines TRBV6-4 with TRBJ2-1; possible D gene TRBD2, 5 bases. Germline assignment: CDR1 MRHNA and CDR2 SNTAGT. The ends were cut back, 0 bases at V and 0 bases at J, with 6 bases in the middle. The CDR3 loop spans 15 amino acids. CDR3 DNA sequence: TGTGCCAGCAGTGACTCTGGGAGCTCCTACAATGAGCAGTTCTTC. Its protein is CASSDSGSSYNEQFF.

The V and J genes are TRBV9 and TRBJ1-1; TRBD1 agrees at 7 bases. The CDR3 spans 15 residues. From germline, CDR1 is SGDLS and CDR2 YYNGEE. J lost 0 bases, V lost 3 bases, and 5 bases had no gene match. CDR3 sequence (DNA): TGTGCCAGCAGCGCTGAGGGACAGATGAACACTGAAGCTTTCTTT. This translates into CASSAEGQMNTEAFF.

The rearrangement uses TRBV10-3 and TRBJ2-7; 8 nucleotides line up with TRBD1. The V gene's germline CDR1 is ENHRY and CDR2 SYGVKD. The CDR3 is 14 residues long. Losses at the gene ends were 9 bases for V and 4 bases for J; bases not matched to a gene: 11. This CDR3 reads CAIKSDRGSYEQYF. The DNA for the CDR3 is TGTGCCATAAAATCCGACAGGGGCTCATACGAGCAGTACTTC.

This chain connects TRBV7-2 to TRBJ1-3; D possibly corresponds to TRBD1 (6 bases). V lost 4 bases, J lost 4 bases, and 11 bases lay in between. The germline V gene encodes CDR1 SGHTA and CDR2 FQGNSA. The CDR3 is 14 amino acids. In DNA form, the CDR3 reads TGTGCCAGCAGCTCCGGTACAGGGGGAAACACCATATATTTT. It translates to CASSSGTGGNTIYF.

J is TRBJ2-3 and V is TRBV18; 14 bases align to TRBD2. J lost 4 bases, V lost 5 bases, and 8 bases had no gene match. Germline CDR1 KGHSH, CDR2 LQKENI. The CDR3 is made up of 17 amino acids. DNA of the CDR3: TGTGCCAGCTCATCGACTAGCGGGGGGGCCGGGGCAGATACGCAGTATTTT. It translates to CASSSTSGGAGADTQYF.

J is TRBJ2-7 and V is TRBV5-6, with 7 bases matching TRBD2. The CDR3 is made up of 14 amino acids. Germline V gene data show CDR1 as SGHDT and CDR2 as YYEEEE. V was clipped by 0 bases and J by 3 bases; unmatched bases: 3. The CDR3 region has the DNA TGTGCCAGCAGCTTGGTCACGGGGGGCTACGAGCAGTACTTC. It is translated as CASSLVTGGYEQYF.

The chain employs TRBV5-4 and TRBJ1-5; maybe TRBD1 (6 bases). Germline V gene lookup returns CDR1 SGHNT and CDR2 YYREEE (reference sequence). The length of the CDR3 is 16 residues. Trimming took 9 bases from V and 0 from J, leaving 19 bases between them. The CDR3 bases are TGTGCCACCTCGTCGGGGGGGCCTTATAGCAATCAGCCCCAGCATTTT. It specifies CATSSGGPYSNQPQHF.

The J gene is TRBJ1-4, the V gene TRBV2, with D maybe TRBD1 (6 bases). The CDR3 is 14 amino acids. V was cut by 1 base and J by 3 bases, with 6 bases left in between. Germline CDR1 reads SNHLY; CDR2 reads FYNNEI. The CDR3 here is CASSEGTANEKLFF. DNA of the CDR3: TGTGCCAGCAGTGAAGGGACAGCTAATGAAAAACTGTTTTTT. The entire variable domain, with the rest obtained from reference TRBV2 and TRBJ1-4, is as follows: EPEVTQTPSHQVTQMGQEVILRCVPISNHLYFYWYRQILGQKVEFLVSFYNNEISEKSEIFDDQFSVERPDGSNFTLKIRSTKLEDSAMYFCASSEGTANEKLFFGSGTQLSVL.

The chain is built from TRBV2 and TRBJ1-5; D unresolved. CDR1 is SNHLY, CDR2 FYNNEI, per germline. V shed 7 bases and J shed 7 bases, with 11 bases lying between them. The CDR3 totals 12 residues. Written as DNA, the CDR3 is TGTGCCAGCACCATTGGGAGCCAGCCCCAGCATTTT. Its protein product is CASTIGSQPQHF.

The chain is built from TRBV5-1 and TRBJ1-5; D gene ambiguous. V was cut by 0 bases and J by 4 bases, with 11 bases left in between. In germline, CDR1 is SGHRS, CDR2 YFSETQ. The CDR3 runs 15 residues. CDR3 bases: TGCGCCAGCAGCTTGGACGAGGGATTTAATCAGCCCCAGCATTTT. It encodes CASSLDEGFNQPQHF.

This rearrangement joins TRBV14 to TRBJ2-5; TRBD2 matches 7 bases. The J call may be mistaken, given a closer DNA end match to TRBJ2-7. This CDR3 has 13 amino acids. Germline V CDR1 and CDR2: SGHDN, FVKESK. The CDR3 reads CASSQTGGYEQYF. CDR3 nucleotides: TGTGCCAGCAGCCAAACGGGGGGCTACGAGCAGTACTTC.

This rearrangement joins TRBV7-2 to TRBJ2-1, with TRBD1 as a possible D gene (6 bases). Trimming stripped 2 bases from V and 2 bases from J, with 13 bases between. In germline, CDR1 is SGHTA, CDR2 FQGNSA. The CDR3 runs 16 residues. The CDR3 reads CASSLLGQPPYNEQFF. CDR3 DNA sequence: TGTGCCAGCAGCTTACTCGGACAGCCACCCTACAATGAGCAGTTCTTC. Complete variable domain (other parts from reference TRBV7-2 and TRBJ2-1): GAGVSQSPSNKVTEKGKDVELRCDPISGHTALYWYRQSLGQGLEFLIYFQGNSAPDKSGLPSDRFSAERTGGSVSTLTIQRTQQEDSAVYLCASSLLGQPPYNEQFFGPGTRLTVL.

CDR3 amino acids: CASSLNPPGLGQGIAGELFF. CDR3 DNA: TGTGCCAGCAGCTTAAATCCCCCCGGCTTAGGACAGGGGATTGCCGGGGAGCTGTTTTTT. The chain joins TRBV7-3 to TRBJ2-2; 9 nucleotides line up with TRBD1. Germline values: CDR1 SGHTA, CDR2 FQGTGA. The J segment lost 6 bases and the V segment lost 1 base, leaving 18 bases of the junction unmatched. The CDR3 is 20 residues long.

V gene TRBV9 combines with J gene TRBJ1-1; D not certain. CDR1 is SGDLS, CDR2 YYNGEE, per germline. V lost 0 bases, J lost 5 bases, and 11 bases lay in between. The CDR3 runs to 14 residues. CDR3 DNA sequence: TGTGCCAGCAGCGTAGTACCCTTAGAGACTGAAGCTTTCTTT. This encodes CASSVVPLETEAFF.

The V call is TRBV7-3, the J call TRBJ2-2; D is unresolved. The germline V gene has CDR1 SGHTA and CDR2 FQGTGA. Trimming pared 2 bases from V and 4 bases from J, leaving 5 bases between. The CDR3 spans 13 residues. In nucleotides, the CDR3 is TGTGCCAGCAGCTTAGTATTCACCGGGGAGCTGTTTTTT. It yields the protein CASSLVFTGELFF.

The chain couples TRBV19 to TRBJ1-5; D ambiguous. The CDR3 has 13 residues. Germline loops: CDR1 LNHDA, CDR2 SQIVND (reference sequence). Trimming removed 5 bases at V and 7 bases at J, with 12 bases between. The CDR3 sequence is CASSDSGVQPQHF. CDR3 nucleotides: TGTGCCAGTAGTGACTCCGGGGTCCAGCCCCAGCATTTT.

The chain joins TRBV27 to TRBJ2-7; 10 bases are a match to TRBD2. V shed 3 bases, J shed 2 bases, and the junction held 4 bases outside the gene matches. The germline CDR1 and CDR2 sequences are MNHEY and SMNVEV (reference sequence). The CDR3 extends over 15 amino acids. CDR3 amino acids: CASSFGLAGAYEQYF. The CDR3 DNA reads as TGTGCCAGCAGTTTTGGGCTAGCGGGGGCCTACGAGCAGTACTTC.

This clone was seen just once. CDR3 sequence: CASQNGKGSAFF. The CDR3 coding sequence is TGCGCCAGCCAAAATGGAAAGGGGTCGGCTTTCTTT. The rearrangement joins TRBV10-1 to TRBJ1-1; weak D call: TRBD1 (5 bases). The CDR3 runs 12 residues. Germline loops: CDR1 WNHNN, CDR2 SYGVQD (reference sequence). Trimming took off 8 bases at V and 11 bases at J, with 18 bases between the two ends.

The chain combines TRBV18 with TRBJ1-3; no reliable D call. CDR3 length equals 17 residues. From germline, CDR1 is KGHSH and CDR2 LQKENI. V shed 0 bases and J shed 1 base, with 13 bases lying between them. Here the CDR3 DNA reads TGTGCCAGCTCACCACCGAAAGCTGGCGGTTCTGGAAACACCATATATTTT. Amino acids: CASSPPKAGGSGNTIYF.

This chain uses TRBV27 with TRBJ1-4; possibly TRBD1 for D (6 bases). V gave up 0 bases and J gave up 8 bases, with 13 bases separating them. This CDR3 spans 15 amino acids. The germline V gene encodes CDR1 MNHEY and CDR2 SMNVEV (reference sequence). CDR3 residues: CASSLSAGVGEKLFF. The CDR3 DNA sequence: TGTGCCAGCAGTTTATCAGCAGGGGTTGGAGAAAAACTGTTTTTT.